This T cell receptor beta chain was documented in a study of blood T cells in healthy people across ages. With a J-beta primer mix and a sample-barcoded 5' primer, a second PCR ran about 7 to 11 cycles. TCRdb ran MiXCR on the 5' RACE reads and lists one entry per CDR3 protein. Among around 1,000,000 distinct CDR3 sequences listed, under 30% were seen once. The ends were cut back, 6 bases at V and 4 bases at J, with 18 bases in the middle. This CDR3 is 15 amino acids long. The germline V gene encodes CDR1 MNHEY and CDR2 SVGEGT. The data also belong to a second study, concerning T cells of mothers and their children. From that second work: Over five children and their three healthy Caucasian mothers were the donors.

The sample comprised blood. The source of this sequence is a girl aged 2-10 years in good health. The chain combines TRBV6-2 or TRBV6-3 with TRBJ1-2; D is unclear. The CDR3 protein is CASSANSGRSYGYTF. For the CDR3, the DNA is TGTGCCAGCAGCGCGAATTCGGGAAGGAGCTATGGCTACACCTTC.